This TCR beta chain was sequenced in a study of shared clonotypes between healthy human individuals (TCRdb year 2020). At the level of the whole study: A couple of women and a few men aged 18 to 49 years were included in the cohort. For each donor, CD4 naive and CD4 memory were each given three plates, CD8 naive was given two plates, and CD8 memory was given one plate. Blood TCR repertoires of several healthy adults were deeply sequenced to estimate repertoire size and the extent of clonotype sharing between individuals. Different laboratories and diverse techniques were used to prepare libraries and sequence TCR repertoires, to increase sequencing depth and limit assay-specific biases. Each donor's leukapheresis produced roughly between about 0.9 and 9.5 billion PBMCs. The investigation overall reported the following: Estimated clonotype richness was generally larger for naive than for memory subsets. Compared with non-shared clonotypes, clonotypes shared by all four sorted-subset donors had higher generation probabilities. Rarefaction of sorted-subset datasets indicated incomplete sequencing despite the large sequencing depth. The genetic and exposure-history diversity represented was limited by the small number of donors. Sharing across a few donors was observed for about 5% of naive CD4, around 3.5% of naive CD8, 2% to 2.5% of memory CD4, and roughly 0.4% of memory CD8 clonotypes. Only blood was sampled, and tissue TCR repertoires likely differ from those in blood. Based on pairwise subsampling, the degree of clonotype sharing among donors was expected to be affected by sequencing depth.

Concerning this clone itself: Its antigen has not been determined. The sample holds no much larger clone one base away, and base qualities are not on file.

Using the deep immunoSEQ assay, multiplex PCR amplified TCR CDR3 regions from genomic DNA. Extracted genomic DNA from each cell subset was distributed evenly across all wells of several immunoSEQ 96-well plates, and each plate was treated as a replicate. Each replicate PCR for sorted subsets received roughly 0.2 ug genomic DNA, equal to roughly 33,000 T cell genomes. Purified libraries were quantified with a Qubit 3.0 fluorometer, sized on a Bioanalyzer 2100, and re-quantified with the KAPA Library Quantification kit. A separate single-read 150-cycle Illumina NextSeq 550 flow cell was used to sequence each immunoSEQ 96-well plate. The paper's processing steps were these. Because the immunoSEQ output included only junctional sequences and no quality scores, the filtering could not be the same as the filtering used for full-length reads. To assign V/J genes and CDR3, sequences were annotated using PyIR, a Python wrapper for IgBLAST v1.9, with IMGT germline references. Reads were removed for weak V/J assignments (E-value above 1e-6), missing CDR3, stop codons, out-of-frame junctions, or ambiguous translated residues. V3J clonotypes were defined by identical inferred V gene, J gene, and CDR3 amino acid sequence. Percentage overlap between repertoires was computed as shared unique clonotypes divided by the size of the smaller repertoire. Repertoire richness was assessed with RTK rarefaction, the Chao1 estimator, and Recon v2.1 estimates of unobserved clonotypes. OLGA was used to compute generation probabilities for all TCRbeta clonotypes that the gDNA method yielded from a few donors. Held by TCRdb, this immuneACCESS table contains in-frame sequences only and omits some clones. Under half of the omission traces to an unresolved V gene where checked; the cause of the rest is unknown. Clone size and the V and J calls come from that table; the DNA yielded D and trimming. Within this sample are some 580,000 clones, with roughly 98% of them counted one time only. The ten largest account for 0.3% of the sample.

CD8 naive samples were CD45RO-negative cells positively selected for CCR7, giving a CD45RA+CCR7+ population that excluded TemRA cells. Donors were healthy HIV-negative adults with no recently reported acute infections or vaccinations. All donors were Caucasian adults living in Nashville, Tennessee, USA. Blood was collected by leukapheresis, and PBMCs were isolated by Ficoll-Histopaque density gradient centrifugation and then cryopreserved in liquid nitrogen vapor phase. Analytical flow cytometry was used to check the purity and quantity of each magnetically sorted T cell population. Genomic DNA was isolated from every sorted fraction and measured by UV absorbance on a Nanodrop 2000c. This TCR was recovered from a man aged 25 to 40 in good health. The source material was naive CD8+ T cells sorted from blood. The sample's cell subset or site, from its label and the paper: CD45RA+CCR7+.

The CDR3 reads as follows: CASSPGEVYEQYF. At the DNA level, the sequence is TGTGCCAGCAGCCCGGGGGAAGTCTACGAGCAGTACTTC. The rearrangement joined TRBV7-6 to TRBJ2-7; TRBD2 is a weak D gene call, 6 bases matching. The CDR3 numbers 13 residues from cysteine through phenylalanine. The read is trimmed to its CDR3 DNA, 39 bases read in frame from base 1. V loses 5 bases, J loses 3 bases, and the germline ends lie 11 bases apart. Taken from the germline V gene, the CDR1 and CDR2 loops are SGHVS and FNYEAQ.